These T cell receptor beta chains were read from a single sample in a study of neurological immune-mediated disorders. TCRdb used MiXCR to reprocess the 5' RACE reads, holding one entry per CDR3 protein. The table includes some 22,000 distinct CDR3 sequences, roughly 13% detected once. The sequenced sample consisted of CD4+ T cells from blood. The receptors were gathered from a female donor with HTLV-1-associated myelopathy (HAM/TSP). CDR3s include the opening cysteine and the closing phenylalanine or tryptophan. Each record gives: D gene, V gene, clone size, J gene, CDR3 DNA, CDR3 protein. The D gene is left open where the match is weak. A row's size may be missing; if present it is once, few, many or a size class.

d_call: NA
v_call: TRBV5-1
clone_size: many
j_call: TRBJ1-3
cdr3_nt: TGCGCCAGCGACGGATCACCCTCTGGAAACACCATATATTTT
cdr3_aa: CASDGSPSGNTIYF

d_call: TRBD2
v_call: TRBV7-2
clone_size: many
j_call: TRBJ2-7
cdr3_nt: TGTGCCAGCAGCTTAAGTCCTAGCGGGAGAACCCACGAGCAGTACTTC
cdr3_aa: CASSLSPSGRTHEQYF

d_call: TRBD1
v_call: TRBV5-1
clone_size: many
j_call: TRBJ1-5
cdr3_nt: TGCGCCAGCAGCTTAGGGGGCTCTTATAGCAATCAGCCCCAGCATTTT
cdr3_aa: CASSLGGSYSNQPQHF

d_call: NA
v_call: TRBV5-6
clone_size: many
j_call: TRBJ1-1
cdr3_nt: TGTGCCAGCAGCTTGGGAGGGGCGATTGAAGCTTTCTTT
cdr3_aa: CASSLGGAIEAFF

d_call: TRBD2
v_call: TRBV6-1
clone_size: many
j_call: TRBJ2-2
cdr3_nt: TGTGCCAGCGATCGGGGGGCGAACACCGGGGAGCTGTTTTTT
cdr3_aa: CASDRGANTGELFF

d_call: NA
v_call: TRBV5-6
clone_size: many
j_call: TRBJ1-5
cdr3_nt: TGTGCCAGCAGCAGGGAGGGGCTCGCAGGCAATCAGCCCCAGCATTTT
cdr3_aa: CASSREGLAGNQPQHF

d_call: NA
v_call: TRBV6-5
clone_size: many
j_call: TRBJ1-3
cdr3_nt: TGTGCCAGCACCCAGGATACGGACCCTGGAAACACCATATATTTT
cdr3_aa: CASTQDTDPGNTIYF

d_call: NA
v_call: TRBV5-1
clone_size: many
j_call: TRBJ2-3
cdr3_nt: TGCGCCAGCAGCCACGGGACAATTTCTAGCACAGATACGCAGTATTTT
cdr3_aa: CASSHGTISSTDTQYF

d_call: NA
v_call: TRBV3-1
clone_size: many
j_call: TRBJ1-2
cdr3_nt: TGTGCCAGCAGCCAGGCGGCGGTCTATGGCTACACCTTC
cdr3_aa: CASSQAAVYGYTF

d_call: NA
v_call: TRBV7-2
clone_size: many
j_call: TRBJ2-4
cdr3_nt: TGTGCCAGCAGCTCCACACCCCGGCCGGGAGCCAAAAACATTCAGTACTTC
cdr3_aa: CASSSTPRPGAKNIQYF

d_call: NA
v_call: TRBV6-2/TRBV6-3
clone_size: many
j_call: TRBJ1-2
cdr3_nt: TGTGCCAGCAGTACAGGAGGCTATGGCTACACCTTC
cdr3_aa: CASSTGGYGYTF

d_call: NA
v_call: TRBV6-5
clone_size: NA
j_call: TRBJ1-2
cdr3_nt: TGTGCCAGCAGTATCCGGGTCGGGGTCTATGGCTACACCTTC
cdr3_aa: CASSIRVGVYGYTF

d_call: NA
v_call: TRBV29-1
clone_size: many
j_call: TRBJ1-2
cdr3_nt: TGCAGCGTTGAGGGGATGTACTATGGCTACACCTTC
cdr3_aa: CSVEGMYYGYTF

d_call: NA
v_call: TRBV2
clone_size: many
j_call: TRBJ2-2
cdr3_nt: TGTGCCAGCAATTCCTTGAACACCGGGGAGCTGTTTTTT
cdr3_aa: CASNSLNTGELFF

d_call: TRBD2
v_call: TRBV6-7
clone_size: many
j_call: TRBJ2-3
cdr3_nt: TGTGCCAGCAGTGACCGACGGCGGACTAGCGGGGCCCGCACAGATACGCAGTATTTT
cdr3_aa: CASSDRRRTSGARTDTQYF

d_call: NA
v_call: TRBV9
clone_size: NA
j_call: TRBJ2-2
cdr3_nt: TGTGCCAGCAGCGTAGGAGGCAGGGTCACCGGGGAGCTGTTTTTT
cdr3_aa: CASSVGGRVTGELFF

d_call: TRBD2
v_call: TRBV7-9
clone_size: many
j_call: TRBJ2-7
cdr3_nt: TGTGCCAGCAGCTTAGGGACTAGCTCCTACGAGCAGTACTTC
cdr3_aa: CASSLGTSSYEQYF

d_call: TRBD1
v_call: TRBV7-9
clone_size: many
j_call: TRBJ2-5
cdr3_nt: TGTGCCAGCAGCTTAGTAGAGACAGGGGCAAAGACCCAGTACTTC
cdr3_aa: CASSLVETGAKTQYF

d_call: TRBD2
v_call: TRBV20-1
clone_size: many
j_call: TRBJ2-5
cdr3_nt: TGCAGTGCTAGCCCAAGAGGACTAGCAAAAGAGACCCAGTACTTC
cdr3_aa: CSASPRGLAKETQYF

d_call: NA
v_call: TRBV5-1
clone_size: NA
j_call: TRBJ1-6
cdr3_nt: TGCGCCAGCAGCTTGGACTACACCGGGGAGCCAGGGTCACCCCTCCACTTT
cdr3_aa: CASSLDYTGEPGSPLHF

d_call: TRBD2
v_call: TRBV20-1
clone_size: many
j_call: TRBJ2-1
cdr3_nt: TGCAGTGCGCTAGCGGGAGCAAGAAATGAGCAGTTCTTC
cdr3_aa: CSALAGARNEQFF

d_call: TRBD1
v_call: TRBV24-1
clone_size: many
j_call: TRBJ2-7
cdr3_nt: TGTGCCACCAGTGACCTCCGGGACAGGGCCCTTTACGAGCAGTACTTC
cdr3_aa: CATSDLRDRALYEQYF

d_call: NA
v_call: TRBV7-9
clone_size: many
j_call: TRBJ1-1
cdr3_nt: TGTGCCAGCAGCTTAGCTGGTAACACTGAAGCTTTCTTT
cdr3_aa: CASSLAGNTEAFF

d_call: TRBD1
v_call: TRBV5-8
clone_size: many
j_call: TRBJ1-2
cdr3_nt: TGTGCCAGCAGTGGGACAGGGGGCGCTGGGGGCTACACCTTC
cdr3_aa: CASSGTGGAGGYTF

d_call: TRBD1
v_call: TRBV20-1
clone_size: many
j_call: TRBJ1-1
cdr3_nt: TGCAGTGCTCGACAGGGGGTTCACACTGAAGCTTTCTTT
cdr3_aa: CSARQGVHTEAFF

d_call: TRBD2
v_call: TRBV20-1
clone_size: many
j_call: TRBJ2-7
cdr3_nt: TGCAGTGCTAGAGATTTTAGGCTAGCGGGAGGTGTGTACGAGCAGTACTTC
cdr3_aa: CSARDFRLAGGVYEQYF

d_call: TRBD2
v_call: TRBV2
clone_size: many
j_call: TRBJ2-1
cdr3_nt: TGTGCCAGCAGTGAGGAACTAGCGAGACCCGAAAGGCAGTTCTTC
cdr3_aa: CASSEELARPERQFF

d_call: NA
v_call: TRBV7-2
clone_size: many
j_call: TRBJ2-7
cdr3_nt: TGTGCCAGCAGCTCCCCGGGCACCTACGAGCAGTACTTC
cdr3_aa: CASSSPGTYEQYF

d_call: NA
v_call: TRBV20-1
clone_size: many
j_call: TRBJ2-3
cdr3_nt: TGCAGTGCCTTGACCCGGAACACAGATACGCAGTATTTT
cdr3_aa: CSALTRNTDTQYF

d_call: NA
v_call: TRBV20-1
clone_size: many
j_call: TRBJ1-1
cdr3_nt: TGCAGTGCTCGGGAGGGACTGAACACTGAAGCTTTCTTT
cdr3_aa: CSAREGLNTEAFF

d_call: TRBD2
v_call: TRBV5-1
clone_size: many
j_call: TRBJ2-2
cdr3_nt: TGCGCCAGCAGCTTGGCCGGTCAGCGGGAGCTCACGGGCACCGGGGAGCTGTTTTTT
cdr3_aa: CASSLAGQRELTGTGELFF